This T cell receptor beta chain was sequenced for a study of blood T cell repertoires in COVID-19. The study drew participants aged about 18 to 89 years from roughly 25 US areas. Participants had their cohort set by participant-reported clinical history. Cohort 3 donors counted as recovered after two negative PCRs, clearance, or resolved symptoms. This CDR3 is built from 12 residues. Germline V gene sequence: CDR1 SGHAT, CDR2 FQNNGV. As handled by the study authors: From reference gene primer amplification, estimates of nucleated cell counts were derived. TCRdb keeps only in-frame clones here, not all; method: immunoSEQ multiplex PCR. The V and J calls and the clone size are those of that table, but D and trimming were determined from the DNA. The sample gives hundreds of thousands of clones, about four fifths of which show up once; about 7% is in the top ten. Turning to this clone: Relative to the germline gene, one junction end is altered; a read error may explain this.

This receptor was identified in a woman between 40 and 50 years old who had recovered from COVID-19. Material for sequencing was PBMCs or T cells enriched from blood (not recorded which). The chain joins TRBV11-2 to TRBJ1-2; 7 bases align to TRBD1. The CDR3 protein is CASGLPDRSYTF. As DNA, the CDR3 is TGTGCCAGCGGCTTACCGGACAGGAGCTACACCTTC.